These T cell receptor beta chains were read from a single sample in a study of T cell responses to AZD1222 COVID-19 vaccine. TCRdb keeps only in-frame clones here, not all; method: immunoSEQ multiplex PCR. The sample holds approximately 90,000 clones; around 85% are singletons and the top ten take approximately 7.9%. The material was peripheral blood, obtained on day 0 of AZD1222 vaccination. The receptors come from an adult in good health. CDR3s include the opening cysteine and the closing phenylalanine or tryptophan. Fields, in order: V gene, clone size, J gene, D gene, CDR3 protein, CDR3 DNA. D genes are given only for firm matches. Clone sizes are given selectively: once, few, many, or a class where the clone is expanded.

>TRBV29-1|.|TRBJ2-1|TRBD2
CSVERTGGRNEQFF
TGCAGCGTTGAAAGGACGGGAGGCAGGAATGAGCAGTTCTTC
>TRBV7-8|.|TRBJ2-3|.
CASSLTGQISADTQYF
TGTGCCAGCAGCTTAACGGGTCAGATTTCTGCAGATACGCAGTATTTT
>TRBV14|.|TRBJ2-3|.
CASSQKSDTQYF
TGTGCCAGCAGCCAAAAATCAGATACGCAGTATTTT
>TRBV7-2|.|TRBJ2-5|TRBD2
CASSSGLAGARGETQYF
TGTGCCAGCAGCTCGGGACTAGCGGGAGCGAGAGGAGAGACCCAGTACTTC
>TRBV7-3|.|TRBJ1-6|.
CASSLRARDTNSPLHF
TGTGCCAGCAGCTTAAGAGCTCGGGACACTAATTCACCCCTCCACTTT
>TRBV27|.|TRBJ1-1|TRBD1
CASRQGARTEAFF
TGTGCCAGCAGACAGGGGGCGCGAACTGAAGCTTTCTTT
>TRBV28|few|TRBJ1-2|TRBD1
CASSLGGDRVWGNYGYTF
TGTGCCAGCAGTTTGGGTGGGGACAGGGTGTGGGGGAACTATGGCTACACCTTC
>TRBV7-6|.|TRBJ2-7|TRBD2
CASRGDTYEQYF
TGTGCCAGCCGGGGGGATACCTACGAGCAGTACTTC
>TRBV24-1|.|TRBJ2-5|TRBD1
CATSPTGGWETQYF
TGTGCCACCAGTCCGACAGGGGGCTGGGAGACCCAGTACTTC
>TRBV2|.|TRBJ1-2|.
CASSEGPEYGYTF
TGTGCCAGCAGCGAGGGGCCGGAATATGGCTACACCTTC